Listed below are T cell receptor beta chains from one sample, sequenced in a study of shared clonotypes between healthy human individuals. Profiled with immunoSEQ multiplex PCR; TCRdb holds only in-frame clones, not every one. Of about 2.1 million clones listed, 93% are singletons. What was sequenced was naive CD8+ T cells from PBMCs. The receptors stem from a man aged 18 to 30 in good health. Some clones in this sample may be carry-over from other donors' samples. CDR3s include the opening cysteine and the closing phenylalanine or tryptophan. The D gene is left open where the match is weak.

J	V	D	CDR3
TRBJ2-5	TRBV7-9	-	CASSLLAETQYF
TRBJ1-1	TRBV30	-	CALDGVEAFF
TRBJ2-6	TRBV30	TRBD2	CAWRRVAGAASGANVLTF
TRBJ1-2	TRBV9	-	CASSVLNYGYTF
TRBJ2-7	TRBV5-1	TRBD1	CASSLVGTVYEQYF
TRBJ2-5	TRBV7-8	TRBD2	CASRGAGGQETQYF
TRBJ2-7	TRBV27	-	CASRDPRGYEQYF
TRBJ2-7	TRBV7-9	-	CASSLIRGEQYF
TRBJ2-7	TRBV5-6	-	CASSLAYGNHGEQYF
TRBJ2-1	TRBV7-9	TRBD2	CASSLQGSGSGAANEQFF
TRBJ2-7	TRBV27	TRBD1	CASSSRTGTGAPEQYF
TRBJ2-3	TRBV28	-	CASSSTRDTQYF
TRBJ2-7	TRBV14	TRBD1	CASSPGQGWGEQYF
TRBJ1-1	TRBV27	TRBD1	CASKQGGNTEAFF
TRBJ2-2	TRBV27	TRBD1	CATRGHTGELFF
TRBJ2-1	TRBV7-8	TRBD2	CASSLLAGEPIYNEQFF
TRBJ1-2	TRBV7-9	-	CASSPLGTAYGYTF
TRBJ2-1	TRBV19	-	CASSTIPGSSYNEQFF
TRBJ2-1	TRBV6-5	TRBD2	CASSLLAGPYNEQFF
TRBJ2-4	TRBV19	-	CASSISGPTIAKNIQYF
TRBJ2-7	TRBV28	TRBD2	CASSWAGGSYEQYF
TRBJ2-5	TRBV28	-	CASSRPLKDQYF
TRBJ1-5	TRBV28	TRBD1	CASSSPGQDPYSNQPQHF
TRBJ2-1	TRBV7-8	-	CASSLPADEQFF
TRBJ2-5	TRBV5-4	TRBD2	CASSLWGLAVQETQYF
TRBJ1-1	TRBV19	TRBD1	CASSPGTASFEAFF
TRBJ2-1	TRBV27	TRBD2	CASNDRLAAYNEQFF
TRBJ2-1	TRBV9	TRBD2	CASSVARTSGRDHEQFF
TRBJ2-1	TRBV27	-	CASSLYSVDGEFF
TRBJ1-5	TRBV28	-	CASSFRHLYSNQPQHF
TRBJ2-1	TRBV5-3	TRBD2	CARSKHGTSGKDNEQFF
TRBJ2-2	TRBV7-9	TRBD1	CASSPPGQGRIELFF
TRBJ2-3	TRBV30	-	CAWRETDTQYF
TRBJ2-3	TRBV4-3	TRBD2	CASSQGVVGGLADTQYF
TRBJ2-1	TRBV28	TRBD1	CASSLVDREYNEQFF
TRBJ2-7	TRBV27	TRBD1	CASRGQGLDEQYF
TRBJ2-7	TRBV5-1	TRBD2	CASSVGPRLATVTTYEQYF
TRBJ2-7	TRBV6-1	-	CASDSGLSYEQYF
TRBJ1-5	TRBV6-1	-	CASSEAGWSNQPQHF
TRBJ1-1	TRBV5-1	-	CASSSWTGGGTEAFF
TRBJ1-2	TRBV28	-	CASSYSGQARYGYTF
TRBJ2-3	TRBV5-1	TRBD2	CASSLGREGSTDTQYF
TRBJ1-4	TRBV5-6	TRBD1	CASSLAIGQGAPTNEKLFF